What follows is one T cell receptor beta chain and its context. The sample is drawn from a study of blood T cell repertoires in COVID-19. Background on the study: Some COVID-19 samples were acute and others convalescent; all came from the United States, Italy and Spain. The cDNA or gDNA used as material had been derived from T cells, B-cell-depleted T cells, or PBMCs.

In germline, CDR1 is ENHRY, CDR2 SYGVKD. The CDR3 is 12 amino acids. The V gene lost 9 bases and the J gene lost 1 base, with 9 bases spanning the gap. The authors' processing: The assay estimated nucleated cells by amplifying reference gene primers. This table comes from immunoSEQ multiplex PCR, and its TCRdb copy is limited to in-frame clones, with some not included. D and trimming come from the DNA, and the V and J calls and clone size come from that table. Of about 25,000 clones listed, around nine tenths were seen once; the top ten hold just over 5%. V is TRBV10-3 and J is TRBJ1-1; D is undetermined. The TCR sequence derives from a man over 45 with active COVID-19. The sequenced material came from peripheral blood. CDR3 DNA sequence: TGTGCCATAGCCGCAGGGAACACTGAAGCTTTCTTT. This translates into CAIAAGNTEAFF.